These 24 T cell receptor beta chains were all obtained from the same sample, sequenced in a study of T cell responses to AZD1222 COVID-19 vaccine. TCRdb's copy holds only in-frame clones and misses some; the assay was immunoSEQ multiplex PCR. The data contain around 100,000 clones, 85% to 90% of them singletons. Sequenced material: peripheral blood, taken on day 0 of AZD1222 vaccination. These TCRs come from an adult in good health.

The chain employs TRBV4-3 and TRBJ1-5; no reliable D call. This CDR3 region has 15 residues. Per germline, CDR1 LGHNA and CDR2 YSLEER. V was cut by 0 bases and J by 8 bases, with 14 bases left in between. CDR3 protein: CASSQDLPGPEPQHF. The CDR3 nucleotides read TGCGCCAGCAGCCAAGATCTCCCGGGCCCGGAGCCCCAGCATTTT.

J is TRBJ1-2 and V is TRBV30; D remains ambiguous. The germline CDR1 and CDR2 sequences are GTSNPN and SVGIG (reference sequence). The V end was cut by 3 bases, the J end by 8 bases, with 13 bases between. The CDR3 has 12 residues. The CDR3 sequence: CAWREDWEGYTF. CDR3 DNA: TGTGCCTGGAGGGAAGACTGGGAGGGCTACACCTTC.

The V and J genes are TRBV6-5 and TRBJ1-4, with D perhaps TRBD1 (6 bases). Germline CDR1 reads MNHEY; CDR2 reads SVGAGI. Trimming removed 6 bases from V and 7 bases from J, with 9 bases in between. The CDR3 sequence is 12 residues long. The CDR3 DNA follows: TGTGCCAGCAGAGGGGGACCTGAAAAACTGTTTTTT. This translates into CASRGGPEKLFF.

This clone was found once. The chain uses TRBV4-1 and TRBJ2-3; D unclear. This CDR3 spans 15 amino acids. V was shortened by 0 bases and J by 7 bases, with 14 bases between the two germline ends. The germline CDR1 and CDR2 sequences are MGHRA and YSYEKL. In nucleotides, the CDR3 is TGCGCCAGCAGCCAAGATGTTAGGTCGCGCAATACGCAGTATTTT. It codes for CASSQDVRSRNTQYF.

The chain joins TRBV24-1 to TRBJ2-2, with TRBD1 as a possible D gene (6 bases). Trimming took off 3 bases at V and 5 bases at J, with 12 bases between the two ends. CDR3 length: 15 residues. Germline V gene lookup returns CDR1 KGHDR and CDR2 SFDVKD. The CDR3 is CATSDPTGWTGELFF. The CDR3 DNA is TGTGCCACCAGTGATCCCACAGGGTGGACCGGGGAGCTGTTTTTT.

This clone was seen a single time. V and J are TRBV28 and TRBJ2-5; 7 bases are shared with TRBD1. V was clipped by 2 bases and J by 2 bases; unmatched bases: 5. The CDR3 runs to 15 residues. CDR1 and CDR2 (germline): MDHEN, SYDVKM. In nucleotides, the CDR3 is TGTGCCAGCAGTTTACTATCAGGGGGACAAGAGACCCAGTACTTC. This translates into CASSLLSGGQETQYF. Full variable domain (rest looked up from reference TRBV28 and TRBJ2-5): DVKVTQSSRYLVKRTGEKVFLECVQDMDHENMFWYRQDPGLGLRLIYFSYDVKMKEKGDIPEGYSVSREKKERFSLILESASTNQTSMYLCASSLLSGGQETQYFGPGTRLLVL.

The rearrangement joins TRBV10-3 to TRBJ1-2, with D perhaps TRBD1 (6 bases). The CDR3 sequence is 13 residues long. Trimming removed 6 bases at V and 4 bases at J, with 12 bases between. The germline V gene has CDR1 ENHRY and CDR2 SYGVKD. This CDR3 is CAIRSQGSYGYTF. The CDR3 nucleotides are TGTGCCATCAGATCACAGGGATCCTATGGCTACACCTTC.

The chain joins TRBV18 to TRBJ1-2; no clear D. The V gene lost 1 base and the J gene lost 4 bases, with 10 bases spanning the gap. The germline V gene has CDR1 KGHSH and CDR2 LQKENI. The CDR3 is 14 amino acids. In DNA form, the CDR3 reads TGTGCCAGCTCACCACAAGAGGGATCCTATGGCTACACCTTC. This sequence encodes CASSPQEGSYGYTF.

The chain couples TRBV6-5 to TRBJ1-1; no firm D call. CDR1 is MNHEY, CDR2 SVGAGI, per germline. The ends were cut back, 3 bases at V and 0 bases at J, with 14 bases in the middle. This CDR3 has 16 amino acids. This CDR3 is CASSYSGVNLNTEAFF. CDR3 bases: TGTGCCAGCAGTTATTCGGGAGTGAACCTGAACACTGAAGCTTTCTTT.

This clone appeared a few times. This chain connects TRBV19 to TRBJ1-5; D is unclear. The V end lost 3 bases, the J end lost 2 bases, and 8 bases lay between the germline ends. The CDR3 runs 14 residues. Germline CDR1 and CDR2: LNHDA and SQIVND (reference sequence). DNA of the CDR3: TGTGCCAGTAGTATCGGGGTTGGCAATCAGCCCCAGCATTTT. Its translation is CASSIGVGNQPQHF.

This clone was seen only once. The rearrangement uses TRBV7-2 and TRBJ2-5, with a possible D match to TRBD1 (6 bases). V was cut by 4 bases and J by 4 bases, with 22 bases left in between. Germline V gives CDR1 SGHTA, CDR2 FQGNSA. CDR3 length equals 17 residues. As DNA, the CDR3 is TGTGCCAGCAGCTCCCAGAAAGGAGCAGGGGAAGGAGAGACCCAGTACTTC. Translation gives CASSSQKGAGEGETQYF.

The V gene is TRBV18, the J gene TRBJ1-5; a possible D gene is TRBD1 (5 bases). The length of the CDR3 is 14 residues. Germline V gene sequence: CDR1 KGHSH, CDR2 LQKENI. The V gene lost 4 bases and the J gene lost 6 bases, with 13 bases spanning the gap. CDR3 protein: CASSRAGPGQPQHF. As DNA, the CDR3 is TGTGCCAGCTCACGGGCAGGGCCAGGTCAGCCCCAGCATTTT.

CDR3 sequence (DNA): TGTGCCAGCAGTTTTTTGACCGGGACAGGGAACACTGAAGCTTTCTTT. Translating gives CASSFLTGTGNTEAFF. This sequence joins TRBV6-5 and TRBJ1-1; 8 bases map to TRBD1. Trimming removed 4 bases from V and 1 base from J; junction bases left unmatched: 8. The CDR3 runs to 16 residues. Germline V gene sequence: CDR1 MNHEY, CDR2 SVGAGI.

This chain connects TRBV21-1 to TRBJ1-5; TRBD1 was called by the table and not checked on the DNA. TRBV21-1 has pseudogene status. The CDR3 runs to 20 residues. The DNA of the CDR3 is TGTGCCAGCAGCAAAAAAGGGGACAGACAGGGAGCGCTTTGCAATCAGCCCCAGCATTTT. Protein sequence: CASSKKGDRQGALCNQPQHF.

The CDR3 coding sequence is TGTGCCAGCAGTCCTCCCCGGACAGGGTCATTAGGTGTTGGCTATGGCTACACCTTC. Translated: CASSPPRTGSLGVGYGYTF. This chain links TRBV5-6 with TRBJ1-2, with 8 bases fitting TRBD1. Trimming removed 5 bases from V and 4 bases from J; junction bases left unmatched: 22. CDR1 and CDR2 (germline): SGHDT, YYEEEE. The CDR3 runs 19 residues.

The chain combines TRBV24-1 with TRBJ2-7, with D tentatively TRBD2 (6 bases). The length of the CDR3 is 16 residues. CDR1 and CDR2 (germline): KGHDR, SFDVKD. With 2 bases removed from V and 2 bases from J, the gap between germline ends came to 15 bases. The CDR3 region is CATSDSFGGTPYEQYF. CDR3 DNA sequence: TGTGCCACCAGTGATTCCTTTGGGGGGACCCCCTACGAGCAGTACTTC.

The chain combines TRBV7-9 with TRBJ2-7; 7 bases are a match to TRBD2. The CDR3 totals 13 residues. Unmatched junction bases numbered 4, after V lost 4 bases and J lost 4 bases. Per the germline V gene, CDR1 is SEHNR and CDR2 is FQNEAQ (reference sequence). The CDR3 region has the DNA TGTGCCAGCAGCTCGGGGAGGGCGTACGAGCAGTACTTC. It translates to CASSSGRAYEQYF.

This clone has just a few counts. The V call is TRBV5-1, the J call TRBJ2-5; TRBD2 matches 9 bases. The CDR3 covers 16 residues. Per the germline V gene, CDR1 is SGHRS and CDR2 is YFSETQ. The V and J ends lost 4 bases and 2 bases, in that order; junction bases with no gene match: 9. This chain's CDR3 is CASSRGSSGGQETQYF. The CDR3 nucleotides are TGCGCCAGCAGCCGCGGGAGTAGCGGGGGACAAGAGACCCAGTACTTC.

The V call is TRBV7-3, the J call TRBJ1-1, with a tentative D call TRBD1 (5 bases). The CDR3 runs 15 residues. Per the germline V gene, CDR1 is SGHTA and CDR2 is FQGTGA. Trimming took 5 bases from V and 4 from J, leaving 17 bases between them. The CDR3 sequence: CASSPTRRGGTEAFF. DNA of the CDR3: TGTGCCAGCAGCCCTACGCGGCGGGGCGGCACTGAAGCTTTCTTT.

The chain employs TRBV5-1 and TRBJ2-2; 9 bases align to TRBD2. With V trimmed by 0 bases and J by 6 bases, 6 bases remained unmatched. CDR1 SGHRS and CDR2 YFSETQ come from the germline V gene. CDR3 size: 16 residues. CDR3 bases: TGCGCCAGCAGCTTGGCCAGCGGGGGGACAGCCGGGGAGCTGTTTTTT. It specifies CASSLASGGTAGELFF.

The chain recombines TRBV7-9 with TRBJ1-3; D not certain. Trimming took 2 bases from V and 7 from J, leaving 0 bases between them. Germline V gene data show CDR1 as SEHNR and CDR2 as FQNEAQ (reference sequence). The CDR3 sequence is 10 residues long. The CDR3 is CASSLNTIYF. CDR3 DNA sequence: TGTGCCAGCAGCTTAAACACCATATATTTT.

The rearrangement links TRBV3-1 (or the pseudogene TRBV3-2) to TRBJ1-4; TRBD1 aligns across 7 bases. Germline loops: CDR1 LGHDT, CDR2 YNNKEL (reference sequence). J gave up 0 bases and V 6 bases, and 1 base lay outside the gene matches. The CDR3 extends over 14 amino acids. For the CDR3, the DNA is TGTGCCAGCAGTACAGGGGCAACTAATGAAAAACTGTTTTTT. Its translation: CASSTGATNEKLFF.

The CDR3 sequence is CASSYQQVAGELFF. The CDR3 DNA is TGTGCCAGCAGTTACCAGCAGGTTGCCGGGGAGCTGTTTTTT. The chain recombines TRBV6-2 or TRBV6-3 with TRBJ2-2; D unclear. Deletions cut 2 bases from V and 6 bases from J, with 10 bases between. The CDR3 is 14 residues long. Germline CDR1 and CDR2: MNHEY and SVGEGT.

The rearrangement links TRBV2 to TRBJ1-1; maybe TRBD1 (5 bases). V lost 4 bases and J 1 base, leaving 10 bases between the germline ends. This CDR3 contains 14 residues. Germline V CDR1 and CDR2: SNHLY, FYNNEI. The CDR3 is CASSVRVRNTEAFF. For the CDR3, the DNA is TGTGCCAGCAGTGTCAGGGTAAGGAACACTGAAGCTTTCTTT. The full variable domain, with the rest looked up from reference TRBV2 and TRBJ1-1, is EPEVTQTPSHQVTQMGQEVILRCVPISNHLYFYWYRQILGQKVEFLVSFYNNEISEKSEIFDDQFSVERPDGSNFTLKIRSTKLEDSAMYFCASSVRVRNTEAFFGQGTRLTVV.